These 13 T cell receptor beta chains originate from one sample sequenced in a study of T cell repertoires and HLA-DP antigens. These receptors' antigens are unknown. TCRdb keeps only in-frame clones here, not all; method: immunoSEQ multiplex PCR. The sample carries fewer than 95,000 clones, about nine tenths recorded once. The sequencing input was CD4+ T cells from PBMCs. The receptors originated from a man aged 45-65 years in good health and CMV-seronegative.

The genes are TRBV5-5 and TRBJ1-3; D is perhaps TRBD1 (5 bases). V gave up 0 bases and J gave up 0 bases, with 16 bases separating them. The germline V gene has CDR1 SGHKS and CDR2 YYEKEE (reference sequence). CDR3 size: 18 residues. DNA of the CDR3: TGTGCCAGCAGCTTGGAACGGCGGGGCCCGGCCTCTGGAAACACCATATATTTT. Protein product: CASSLERRGPASGNTIYF.

The chain combines TRBV11-2 with TRBJ1-3; D unclear. Germline V gene lookup returns CDR1 SGHAT and CDR2 FQNNGV. The V and J ends lost 0 bases and 2 bases respectively, with 8 bases between them. This CDR3 spans 15 amino acids. The CDR3 is CASSLERATGNTIYF. The DNA for the CDR3 is TGTGCCAGCAGCTTAGAAAGAGCTACTGGAAACACCATATATTTT.

This chain links TRBV15 with TRBJ2-6, with 12 bases fitting TRBD1. V was clipped by 4 bases and J by 3 bases; unmatched bases: 4. This CDR3 region has 17 residues. CDR1 is LNHNV and CDR2 is YYDKDF in the germline V gene (reference sequence). The CDR3 protein is CATSMGQGASGANVLTF. The DNA of the CDR3 is TGTGCCACCAGCATGGGACAGGGGGCGAGTGGGGCCAACGTCCTGACTTTC.

The V gene is TRBV6-5, the J gene TRBJ2-7, with D hard to call. The CDR3 totals 13 residues. The germline gives CDR1 MNHEY, CDR2 SVGAGI. Trimming left V 6 bases short and J 7 bases short, with 16 bases between. The CDR3: CASSLGPTREQYF. The CDR3 DNA reads as TGTGCCAGCAGCCTAGGACCAACCCGGGAGCAGTACTTC.

CDR3 nucleotides: TGTGCCAGTAGTACGCCCAGGACAGCTAGAATGAACACTGAAGCTTTCTTT. Protein product: CASSTPRTARMNTEAFF. The J gene is TRBJ1-1, the V gene TRBV19, with TRBD1 as a possible D gene (6 bases). The CDR3 runs 17 residues. V was cut by 4 bases and J by 0 bases, with 18 bases left in between. Germline V CDR1 and CDR2: LNHDA, SQIVND (reference sequence).

A remark on this clone: The same CDR3 is also encoded by other DNA sequences in this sample. The J gene is TRBJ2-3, the V gene TRBV29-1; the D gene is possibly TRBD2 (6 bases). Germline V CDR1 and CDR2: SQVTM, ANQGSEA. The CDR3 length is 11 residues. Written as DNA, the CDR3 is TGCAGTGTCGGACTACAGGATACGCAGTATTTT. Its translation is CSVGLQDTQYF.

The V gene is TRBV19, the J gene TRBJ1-5; D may be TRBD1 (6 bases). Germline lookup yields CDR1 LNHDA and CDR2 SQIVND (reference sequence). V lost 10 bases, J lost 9 bases, and 25 bases lay in between. CDR3 length: 15 residues. The CDR3 coding sequence is TGTGCCACCGGACAGCCGCGACAGCATGTGCTGCCCCAGCATTTT. Residues: CATGQPRQHVLPQHF.

This clone appeared a single time. The genes are TRBV5-4 and TRBJ2-5; the match to TRBD2 covers 12 bases. The germline gives CDR1 SGHNT, CDR2 YYREEE (reference sequence). Trimming at V came to 6 bases and at J to 5 bases, leaving 5 bases not matched to a gene. CDR3 length: 14 residues. The CDR3 loop is CASTTSGGRETQYF. The CDR3 DNA is TGTGCCAGCACCACTAGCGGGGGGCGGGAGACCCAGTACTTC.

V gene TRBV30 combines with J gene TRBJ2-7; TRBD1 agrees at 7 bases. Germline CDR1 reads GTSNPN; CDR2 reads SVGIG (reference sequence). The CDR3 is 15 amino acids. Losses at the gene ends were 2 bases for V and 7 bases for J; bases not matched to a gene: 14. This chain's CDR3 is CAWSNDHRGLGEQYF. CDR3 nucleotide sequence: TGTGCCTGGAGTAACGACCACAGGGGTTTAGGGGAGCAGTACTTC.

The chain links TRBV11-2 to TRBJ1-1; D gene uncertain. V gave up 3 bases and J gave up 2 bases, with 10 bases separating them. This CDR3 has 14 residues. Germline CDR1 is SGHAT and CDR2 is FQNNGV. The CDR3 nucleotides read TGTGCCAGCAGCTTCGTCCCGGCAAACACTGAAGCTTTCTTT. Its translation is CASSFVPANTEAFF.

This clone was recorded a few times. This sequence joins TRBV14 and TRBJ2-3; D is unclear. The CDR3 extends over 18 amino acids. Germline V gene lookup returns CDR1 SGHDN and CDR2 FVKESK. The germline V and J ends were trimmed by 0 bases and 5 bases, with 21 bases remaining between them. CDR3 sequence reads: CASSQDLLWPRGKDTQYF. The CDR3 coding sequence is TGTGCCAGCAGCCAAGATCTCTTGTGGCCCAGAGGAAAAGATACGCAGTATTTT.

The V gene is TRBV19, the J gene TRBJ2-7; tentatively, D is TRBD2 (6 bases). CDR3 length: 14 residues. The ends were cut back, 2 bases at V and 2 bases at J, with 10 bases in the middle. Per germline, CDR1 LNHDA and CDR2 SQIVND (reference sequence). The CDR3 protein is CASSILAMTYEQYF. The CDR3 DNA reads as TGTGCCAGTAGTATACTAGCGATGACCTACGAGCAGTACTTC.

This clone was observed a handful of times. V and J are TRBV5-1 and TRBJ2-1; TRBD2 aligns across 11 bases. This CDR3 spans 16 amino acids. Per the germline V gene, CDR1 is SGHRS and CDR2 is YFSETQ. V was clipped by 4 bases and J by 8 bases; unmatched bases: 11. CDR3 residues: CASSGGYSGRADEQFF. Written as DNA, the CDR3 is TGCGCCAGCAGCGGGGGGTATAGCGGGAGGGCCGATGAGCAGTTCTTC.